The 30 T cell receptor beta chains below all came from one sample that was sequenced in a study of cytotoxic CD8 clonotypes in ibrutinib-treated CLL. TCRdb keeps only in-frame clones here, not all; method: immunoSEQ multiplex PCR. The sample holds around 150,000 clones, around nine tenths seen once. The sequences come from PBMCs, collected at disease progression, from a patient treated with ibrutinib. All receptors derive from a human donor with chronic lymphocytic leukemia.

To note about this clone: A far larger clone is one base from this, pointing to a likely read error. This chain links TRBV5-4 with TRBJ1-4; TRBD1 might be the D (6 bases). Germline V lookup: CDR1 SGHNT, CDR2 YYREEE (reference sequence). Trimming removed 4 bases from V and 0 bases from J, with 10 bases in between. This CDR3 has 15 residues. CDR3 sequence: CASSHGQSTNEKLFF. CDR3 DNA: TGTGCCAGCAGCCACGGACAGTCAACTAATGAAAAACTGTTTTTT. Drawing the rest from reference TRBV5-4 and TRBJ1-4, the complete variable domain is ETGVTQSPTHLIKTRGQQVTLRCSSQSGHNTVSWYQQALGQGPQFIFQYYREEENGRGNFPPRFSGLQFPNYSSELNVNALELDDSALYLCASSHGQSTNEKLFFGSGTQLSVL.

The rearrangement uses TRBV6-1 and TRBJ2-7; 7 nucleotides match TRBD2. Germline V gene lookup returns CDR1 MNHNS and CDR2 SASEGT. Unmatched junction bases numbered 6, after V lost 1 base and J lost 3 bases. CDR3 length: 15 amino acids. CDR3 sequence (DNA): TGTGCCAGCAGTGAAGGGGACTACGAGGACTACGAGCAGTACTTC. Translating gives CASSEGDYEDYEQYF.

The CDR3 DNA reads TGTGCCAGCAGCTTACGAGGGGGGTACGAGCAGTACTTC. Translating gives CASSLRGGYEQYF. This sequence joins TRBV13 and TRBJ2-7; D is possibly TRBD1 or TRBD2 (6 bases each). CDR1 PRHDT and CDR2 FYEKMQ come from the germline V gene (reference sequence). The CDR3 is 13 residues long. Trimming took 2 bases from V and 4 from J, leaving 9 bases between them.

CDR3 sequence reads: CASSQAGRERNTIYF. CDR3 in DNA: TGCGCCAGCAGCCAAGCGGGCAGGGAAAGAAACACCATATATTTT. The chain employs TRBV4-3 and TRBJ1-3; the D gene is possibly TRBD1 (5 bases). V lost 1 base, J lost 5 bases, and 12 bases lay in between. The CDR3 spans 15 residues. CDR1 LGHNA and CDR2 YSLEER come from the germline V gene.

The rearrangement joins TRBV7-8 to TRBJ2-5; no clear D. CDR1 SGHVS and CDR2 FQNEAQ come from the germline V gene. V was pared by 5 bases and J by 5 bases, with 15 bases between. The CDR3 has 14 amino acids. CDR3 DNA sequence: TGTGCCAGCAGCCCAGTCCCTCAGGCGGAGACCCAGTACTTC. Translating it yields CASSPVPQAETQYF.

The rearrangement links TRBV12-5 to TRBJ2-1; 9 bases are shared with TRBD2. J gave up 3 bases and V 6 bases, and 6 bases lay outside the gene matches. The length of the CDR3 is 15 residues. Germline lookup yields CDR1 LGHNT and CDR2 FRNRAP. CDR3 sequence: CASGSTSGDYNEQFF. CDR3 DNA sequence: TGTGCTAGTGGGTCGACTAGCGGAGACTACAATGAGCAGTTCTTC.

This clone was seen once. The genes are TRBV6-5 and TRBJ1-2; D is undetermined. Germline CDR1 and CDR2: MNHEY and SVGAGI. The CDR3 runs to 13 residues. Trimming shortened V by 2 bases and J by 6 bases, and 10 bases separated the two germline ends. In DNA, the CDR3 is TGTGCCAGCAGTTACGGTGGCGGGGATGGCTACACCTTC. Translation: CASSYGGGDGYTF.

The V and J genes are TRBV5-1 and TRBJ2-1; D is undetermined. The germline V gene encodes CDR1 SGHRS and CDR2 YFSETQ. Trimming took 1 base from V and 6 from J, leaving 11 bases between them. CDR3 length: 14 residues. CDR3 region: CASSLYRTPNEQFF. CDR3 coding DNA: TGCGCCAGCAGCTTGTATAGGACCCCCAATGAGCAGTTCTTC.

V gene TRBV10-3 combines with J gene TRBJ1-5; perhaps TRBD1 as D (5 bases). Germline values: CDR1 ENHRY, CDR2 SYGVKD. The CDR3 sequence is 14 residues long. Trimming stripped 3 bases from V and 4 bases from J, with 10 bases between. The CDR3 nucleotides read TGTGCCATCAGTGAAGACAGATATAATCAGCCCCAGCATTTT. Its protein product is CAISEDRYNQPQHF.

CDR3 nucleotide sequence: TGCGCCAGCAGTCCCGGACAGGGCGGTCAGCCCCAGCATTTT. Translating it yields CASSPGQGGQPQHF. V gene TRBV5-1 combines with J gene TRBJ1-5, with TRBD1 matching over 8 bases. From germline, CDR1 is SGHRS and CDR2 YFSETQ. CDR3 size: 14 residues. V lost 5 bases, J lost 6 bases, and 7 bases stayed unmatched.

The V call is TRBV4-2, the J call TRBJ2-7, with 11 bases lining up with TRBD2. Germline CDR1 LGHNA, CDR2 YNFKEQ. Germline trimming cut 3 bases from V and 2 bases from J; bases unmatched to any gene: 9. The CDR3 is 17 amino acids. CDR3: CASSHTKTSGAPYEQYF. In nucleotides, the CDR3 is TGTGCCAGCAGCCATACGAAGACTAGCGGGGCTCCCTACGAGCAGTACTTC.

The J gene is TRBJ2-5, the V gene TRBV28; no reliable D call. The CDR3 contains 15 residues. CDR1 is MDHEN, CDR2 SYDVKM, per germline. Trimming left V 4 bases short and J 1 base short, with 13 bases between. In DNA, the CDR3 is TGTGCCAGCAGTTCCTCGGCAGGCCTCCAAGAGACCCAGTACTTC. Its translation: CASSSSAGLQETQYF.

Here the CDR3 DNA reads TGTGCCAGCAGCCGCGGGACAGTTCAGCCCCAGCATTTT. Amino acids: CASSRGTVQPQHF. This chain joins TRBV28 and TRBJ1-5, with 7 bases that match TRBD1. In germline, CDR1 is MDHEN, CDR2 SYDVKM. Unmatched junction bases numbered 5, after V lost 6 bases and J lost 6 bases. This CDR3 has 13 amino acids.

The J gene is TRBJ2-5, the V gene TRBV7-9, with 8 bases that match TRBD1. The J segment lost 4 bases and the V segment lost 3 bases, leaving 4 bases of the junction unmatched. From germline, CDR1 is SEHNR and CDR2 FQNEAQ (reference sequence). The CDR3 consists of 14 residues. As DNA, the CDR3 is TGTGCCAGCAGCTTTACAGGGGGAGTAGAGACCCAGTACTTC. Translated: CASSFTGGVETQYF.

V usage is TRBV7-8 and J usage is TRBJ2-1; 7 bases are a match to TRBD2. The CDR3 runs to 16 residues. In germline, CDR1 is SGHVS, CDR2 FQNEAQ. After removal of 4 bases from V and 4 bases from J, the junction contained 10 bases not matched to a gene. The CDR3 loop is CASSSKIAGSYNEQFF. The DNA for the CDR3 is TGTGCCAGCAGCTCAAAAATAGCGGGTAGTTACAATGAGCAGTTCTTC.

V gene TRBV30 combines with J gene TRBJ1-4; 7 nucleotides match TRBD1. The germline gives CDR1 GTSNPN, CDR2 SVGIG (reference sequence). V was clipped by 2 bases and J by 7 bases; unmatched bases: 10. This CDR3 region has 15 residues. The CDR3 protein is CAWSRGGGATEKLFF. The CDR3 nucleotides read TGTGCCTGGAGTAGGGGAGGGGGCGCAACTGAAAAACTGTTTTTT. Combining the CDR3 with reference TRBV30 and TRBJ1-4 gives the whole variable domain SQTIHQWPATLVQPVGSPLSLECTVEGTSNPNLYWYRQAAGRGLQLLFYSVGIGQISSEVPQNLSASRPQDRQFILSSKKLLLSDSGFYLCAWSRGGGATEKLFFGSGTQLSVL.

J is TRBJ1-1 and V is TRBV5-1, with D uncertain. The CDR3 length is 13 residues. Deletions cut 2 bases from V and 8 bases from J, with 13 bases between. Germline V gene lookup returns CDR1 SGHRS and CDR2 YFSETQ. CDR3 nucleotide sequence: TGCGCCAGCAGCTTTGGAGGGAGTGGAGAAGCTTTCTTT. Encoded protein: CASSFGGSGEAFF.

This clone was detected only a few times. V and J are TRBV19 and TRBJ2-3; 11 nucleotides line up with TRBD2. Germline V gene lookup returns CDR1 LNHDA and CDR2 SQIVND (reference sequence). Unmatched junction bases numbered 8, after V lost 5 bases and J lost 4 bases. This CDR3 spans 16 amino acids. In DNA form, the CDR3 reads TGTGCCAGTAGTCTGACTAGCGGGGCAACCTCAGATACGCAGTATTTT. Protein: CASSLTSGATSDTQYF. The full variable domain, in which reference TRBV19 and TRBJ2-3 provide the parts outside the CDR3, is DGGITQSPKYLFRKEGQNVTLSCEQNLNHDAMYWYRQDPGQGLRLIYYSQIVNDFQKGDIAEGYSVSREKKESFPLTVTSAQKNPTAFYLCASSLTSGATSDTQYFGPGTRLTVL.

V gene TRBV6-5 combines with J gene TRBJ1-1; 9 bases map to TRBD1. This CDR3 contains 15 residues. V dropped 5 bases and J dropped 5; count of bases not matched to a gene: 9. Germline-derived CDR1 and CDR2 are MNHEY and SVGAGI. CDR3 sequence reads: CASSNPGQGRTEAFF. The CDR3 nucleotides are TGTGCCAGCAGTAATCCGGGACAGGGACGAACTGAAGCTTTCTTT.

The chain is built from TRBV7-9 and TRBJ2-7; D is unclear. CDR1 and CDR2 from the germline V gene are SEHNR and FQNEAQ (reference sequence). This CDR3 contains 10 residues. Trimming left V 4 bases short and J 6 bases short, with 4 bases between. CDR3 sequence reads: CASSSGEQYF. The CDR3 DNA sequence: TGTGCCAGCAGCTCGGGCGAGCAGTACTTC. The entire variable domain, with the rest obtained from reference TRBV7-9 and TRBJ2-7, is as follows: DTGVSQNPRHKITKRGQNVTFRCDPISEHNRLYWYRQTLGQGPEFLTYFQNEAQLEKSRLLSDRFSAERPKGSFSTLEIQRTEQGDSAMYLCASSSGEQYFGPGTRLTVT.

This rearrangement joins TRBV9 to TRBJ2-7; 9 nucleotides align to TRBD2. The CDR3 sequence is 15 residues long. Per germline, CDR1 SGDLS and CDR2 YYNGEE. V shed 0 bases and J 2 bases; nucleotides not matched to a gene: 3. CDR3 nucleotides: TGTGCCAGCAGCGTAGGACTAGCGGAGGCCTACGAGCAGTACTTC. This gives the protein CASSVGLAEAYEQYF.

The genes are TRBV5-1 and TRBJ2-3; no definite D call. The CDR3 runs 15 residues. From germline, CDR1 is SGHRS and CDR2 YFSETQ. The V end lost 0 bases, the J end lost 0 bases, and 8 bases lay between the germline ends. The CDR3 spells CASSLVGASTDTQYF. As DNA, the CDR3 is TGCGCCAGCAGCTTGGTAGGAGCTAGCACAGATACGCAGTATTTT.

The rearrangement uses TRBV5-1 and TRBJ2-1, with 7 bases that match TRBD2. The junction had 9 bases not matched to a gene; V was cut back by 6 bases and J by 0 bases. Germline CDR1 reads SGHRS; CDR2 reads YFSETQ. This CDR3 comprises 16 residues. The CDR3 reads CASTAGAGSSYNEQFF. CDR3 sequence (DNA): TGCGCCAGCACCGCAGGAGCGGGAAGCTCCTACAATGAGCAGTTCTTC.

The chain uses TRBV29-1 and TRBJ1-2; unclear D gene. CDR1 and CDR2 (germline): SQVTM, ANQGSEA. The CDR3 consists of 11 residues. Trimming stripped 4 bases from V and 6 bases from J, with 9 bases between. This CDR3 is CSVGARHGYTF. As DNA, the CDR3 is TGCAGCGTTGGGGCCAGGCATGGCTACACCTTC.

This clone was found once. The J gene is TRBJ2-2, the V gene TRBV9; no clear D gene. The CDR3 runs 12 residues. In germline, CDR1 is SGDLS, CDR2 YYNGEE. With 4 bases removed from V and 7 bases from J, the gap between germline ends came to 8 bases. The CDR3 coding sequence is TGTGCCAGCAGCAGGGTGTTCGGGGAGCTGTTTTTT. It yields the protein CASSRVFGELFF.

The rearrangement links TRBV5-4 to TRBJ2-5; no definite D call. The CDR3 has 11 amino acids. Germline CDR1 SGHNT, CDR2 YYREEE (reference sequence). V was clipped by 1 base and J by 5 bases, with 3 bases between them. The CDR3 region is CASSLLETQYF. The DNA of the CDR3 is TGTGCCAGCAGCTTGCTGGAGACCCAGTACTTC.

Written as DNA, the CDR3 is TGTGCCAGCAGCCCAACTTTTAATCGGGAGAACACTGAAGCTTTCTTT. Translated, it gives CASSPTFNRENTEAFF. The V and J genes are TRBV7-2 and TRBJ1-1; D is ambiguous. V was clipped by 5 bases and J by 1 base, with 17 bases between them. The CDR3 sequence is 16 residues long. CDR1 is SGHTA and CDR2 is FQGNSA in the germline V gene. The variable domain in full, completed from reference TRBV7-2 and TRBJ1-1, reads GAGVSQSPSNKVTEKGKDVELRCDPISGHTALYWYRQSLGQGLEFLIYFQGNSAPDKSGLPSDRFSAERTGGSVSTLTIQRTQQEDSAVYLCASSPTFNRENTEAFFGQGTRLTVV.

The chain's CDR3 is CASSPGLAANTGELFF. The DNA for the CDR3 is TGTGCCAGCAGTCCTGGACTAGCGGCGAACACCGGGGAGCTGTTTTTT. V usage is TRBV28 and J usage is TRBJ2-2; TRBD2 matches 10 bases. After removal of 5 bases from V and 0 bases from J, the junction contained 3 bases not matched to a gene. The CDR3 is 16 residues long. The germline CDR1 and CDR2 sequences are MDHEN and SYDVKM.

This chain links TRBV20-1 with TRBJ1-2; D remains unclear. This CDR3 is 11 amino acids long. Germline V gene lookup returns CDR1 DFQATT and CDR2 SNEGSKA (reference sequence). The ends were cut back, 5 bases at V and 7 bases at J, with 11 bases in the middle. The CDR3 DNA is TGCAGTGCTCCTCCCTGGAGTGGCTACACCTTC. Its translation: CSAPPWSGYTF.

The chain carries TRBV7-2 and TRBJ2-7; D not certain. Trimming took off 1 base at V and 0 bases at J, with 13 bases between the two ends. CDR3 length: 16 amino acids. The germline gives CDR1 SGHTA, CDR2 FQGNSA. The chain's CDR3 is CASSLGSTGPSYEQYF. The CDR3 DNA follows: TGTGCCAGCAGCTTAGGATCAACCGGACCCTCCTACGAGCAGTACTTC.